This T cell receptor beta chain was identified during a study of blood T cells in healthy people across ages. Caucasian individuals from Russia who were healthy and aged roughly 6 to 95 acted as donors. V trimming: 4 bases; J trimming: 1 base; junction bases outside the gene matches: 8. CDR3 length equals 17 residues. Germline V CDR1 and CDR2: SGHRS, YFSETQ. For the second PCR, which ran for 7 to 11 cycles, a sample-barcoded 5' primer and a J-beta primer mix were used. TCRdb called the 5' RACE reads again in MiXCR, with one record for every CDR3 protein. The table includes about 1.6 million distinct CDR3 sequences, roughly a third detected once.

Sequenced: blood. The sequence came from a woman in her 30s in good health. The chain has TRBV5-1 and TRBJ2-1; 10 nucleotides agree with TRBD1. This CDR3 is CASSLAGQGRSYNEQFF. The CDR3 DNA follows: TGCGCCAGCAGCCTGGCGGGACAGGGGCGGTCCTACAATGAGCAGTTCTTC.